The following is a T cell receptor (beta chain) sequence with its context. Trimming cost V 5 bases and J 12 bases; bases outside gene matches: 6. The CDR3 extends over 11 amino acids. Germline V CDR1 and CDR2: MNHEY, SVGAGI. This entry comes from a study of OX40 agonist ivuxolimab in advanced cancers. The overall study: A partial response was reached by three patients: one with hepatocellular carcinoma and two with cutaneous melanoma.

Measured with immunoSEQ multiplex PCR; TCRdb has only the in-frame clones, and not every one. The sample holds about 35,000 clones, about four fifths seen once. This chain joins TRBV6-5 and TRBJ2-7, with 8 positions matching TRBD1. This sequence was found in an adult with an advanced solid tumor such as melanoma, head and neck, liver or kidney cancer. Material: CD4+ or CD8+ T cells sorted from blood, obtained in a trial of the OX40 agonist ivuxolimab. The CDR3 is CASSHGQGPYF. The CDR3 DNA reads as TGTGCCAGCAGTCACGGACAGGGACCGTACTTC.